This T cell receptor beta chain was captured by sequencing in a study of cytomegalovirus exposure and HLA in healthy donors. Study results and limitations: CMV serostatus stood as the only immune exposure information on hand. Apparent HLA restriction characterized most CMV-associated TCR beta chains in a later analysis.

This clone was found a few times. Its antigen is not identified. The germline CDR1 and CDR2 sequences are SGHNT and YYREEE (reference sequence). This CDR3 is built from 16 residues. V was pared by 1 base and J by 0 bases, with 13 bases between. Researchers ran the PCR with 60 Vbeta and 13 Jbeta primers. The method was immunoSEQ multiplex PCR; TCRdb's version includes in-frame clones alone and lacks a portion of them. The sample includes around 85,000 clones, more than 75% of them seen just once. Sequenced: PBMCs. The sequence came from a woman between 50 and 59 years old in good health and CMV-seropositive. The chain employs TRBV5-4 and TRBJ1-1; D is possibly TRBD1 (6 bases). In DNA, the CDR3 is TGTGCCAGCAGCTTGTATAGGGGGTCCATGAACACTGAAGCTTTCTTT. It specifies CASSLYRGSMNTEAFF.